These 3 T cell receptor beta chains came from one sample sequenced in a study of low-dose radiotherapy and immunotherapy resistance in tumors. Time point reported: after trial treatment. This sample's treatment: LDRT plus nivolumab, ipilimumab, low-dose cyclophosphamide and aspirin (RACIN trial). Primers targeting TRAV and TRBV primed first-strand cDNA, covering alpha and beta chains. TCR amplification involved around 22 PCR cycles with a constant-region primer and V-primer adapter. TCRdb independently ran MiXCR on the reads; one entry per CDR3 protein. The profile shows tens of thousands of distinct CDR3 sequences, around 17% of them singletons. Here the sequenced sample was PBMCs, taken after low-dose radiotherapy plus immunotherapy. Every receptor here comes from a male donor with prostate cancer.

This clonotype was recorded at least ten times. This chain uses TRBV18 with TRBJ2-7; D unclear. CDR1 and CDR2 from the germline V gene are KGHSH and LQKENI. The germline V and J ends were trimmed by 6 bases and 5 bases, with 20 bases remaining between them. The CDR3 extends over 15 amino acids. The CDR3 here is CASSTADEKLHEQYF. As DNA, the CDR3 is TGTGCCAGCTCCACGGCGGATGAAAAGCTCCACGAGCAGTACTTC.

Concerning this clonotype: This likely reflects a read error, since a far larger clone is one base away. J is TRBJ2-7 and V is TRBV13; D gene ambiguous. This CDR3 is built from 10 residues. Trimming removed 6 bases from V and 3 bases from J, with 3 bases in between. The V gene's germline CDR1 is PRHDT and CDR2 FYEKMQ (reference sequence). The CDR3 region is CASSDYEQYF. The CDR3 DNA reads as TGTGCCAGCAGTGACTACGAGCAGTACTTC.

The chain uses TRBV14 and TRBJ2-2, with 8 bases that match TRBD1. The ends lost 4 bases at V and 5 bases at J; junction bases unmatched: 6. Germline CDR1 SGHDN, CDR2 FVKESK. The CDR3 loop spans 15 amino acids. Here the CDR3 DNA reads TGTGCCAGCAGCCGCTGGACAGGGACGACCGGGGAGCTGTTTTTT. The encoded protein is CASSRWTGTTGELFF.